This T cell receptor (beta chain) was recovered during a study of shared clonotypes between healthy human individuals. Study background: Donors were a couple of women and a few men aged 18 to 49.

Sorted-subset replicate PCRs used about 200 ng DNA, 30,000 or so T cell genomes. Sequencing was performed with immunoSEQ multiplex PCR; in TCRdb, only in-frame clones are kept and a portion is missing. The sample shows approximately 2,000,000 clones, around 93% of them seen only once. Germline V gene sequence: CDR1 SGHRS, CDR2 YFSETQ. The CDR3 has 14 amino acids. This clone was seen a single time. At one end, the junction sequence differs from germline, possibly due to a read error. The sequencing sample was made of naive CD4+ T cells from PBMCs. Subset specified: CD45RA+ positively selected. The V and J genes are TRBV5-1 and TRBJ1-1, with TRBD1 matching over 9 bases. The receptor was isolated from a young man in good health. Some clones in this sample may be carry-over from other donors' samples. The CDR3 region has the DNA TGCGCCAGCAGCGGTGGACAGGGGAACGCTGAAGCTTTCTTT. It encodes CASSGGQGNAEAFF.